The clone carrying this T cell receptor beta chain was counted only a few times. This CDR3 is built from 17 residues. V shed 6 bases and J 14 bases; nucleotides not matched to a gene: 26. Germline CDR1 SGHAT, CDR2 FQNNGV. Then a second PCR, running roughly 7 to 11 cycles, was carried out with a sample-barcoded 5' primer and a J-beta primer mix. TCRdb reprocessed the 5' RACE reads with MiXCR, giving one entry per CDR3 protein. The sample yields approximately 800,000 distinct CDR3 sequences, 50% to 65% seen once. The entry originates in a study of blood T cells in healthy people across ages. V and J are TRBV11-2 and TRBJ2-3, with 7 bases identical to TRBD2. This clonotype was obtained from an older man in good health. Sequencing was carried out using blood. CDR3 coding DNA: TGTGCCAGCAGGAGCCTCGGTGGGAGGGCCCGGGGCAGATACGCGTATTTT. It is translated as CASRSLGGRARGRYAYF.